This paragraph covers one T cell receptor (beta chain) sequence. The germline V gene has CDR1 SQVTM and CDR2 ANQGSEA. The CDR3 is 15 amino acids. The ends were cut back, 3 bases at V and 4 bases at J, with 19 bases in the middle. This specimen comes from a study of CD8 T cells in Susac syndrome. Reverse transcription of about 0.45 to 1 ug RNA was performed with random hexamers. An immunoSEQ multiplex PCR generated amplified TCR beta CDR3 products spanning 54 Vbeta and 13 Jbeta. One entry per CDR3 protein results from TCRdb running MiXCR on the immunoSEQ multiplex PCR reads. The table shows approximately 280,000 distinct CDR3 sequences, with about 85% occurring only once. Blood CD8+ and CD4+ T cells underwent high-throughput TCR beta sequencing. The multiple sclerosis controls comprised treatment-naive patients whose relapsing-remitting disease was stable or active. Through negative isolation, CD4+ and CD8+ T cells were obtained, while TEMRA cells were enriched using FACS.

What was sequenced was CD8+ T cells from PBMCs. This sequence was found in a human donor with multiple sclerosis. V gene TRBV29-1 combines with J gene TRBJ2-7, with D tentatively TRBD2 (5 bases). The CDR3 reads CSVEEEVGVRYEQYF. CDR3 in DNA: TGCAGCGTTGAGGAGGAGGTGGGAGTGCGGTACGAGCAGTACTTC.